A selection of T cell receptor beta chains follows, all from one sample in a study of cytomegalovirus exposure and HLA in healthy donors. The method was immunoSEQ multiplex PCR; TCRdb's version includes in-frame clones alone and lacks a portion of them. Here the sample spans 130,000 to 150,000 clones, 90% to 95% being singletons. Input material: PBMCs. The receptors were sampled from a man aged 18 to 35 in good health and CMV-seronegative. The conserved cysteine and the conserved F or W are not part of the CDR3 here.

V gene: TRBV10-3; CDR3 protein: AISDGRENTGELF
V gene: TRBV9; CDR3 protein: ASSARAGANEKLF
V gene: TRBV27; CDR3 protein: ASSPGLAATDTQY
V gene: TRBV10-3; CDR3 protein: AISEVAVEKLF
V gene: TRBV6-5; CDR3 protein: ASKLQTVNTEAF
V gene: TRBV7-8; CDR3 protein: ASSRTGGLNQPQH
V gene: TRBV2; CDR3 protein: ASSDSTDTQY
V gene: TRBV2; CDR3 protein: ASSRISGGAGDTQY
V gene: TRBV5-1; CDR3 protein: ASSLGGATDTQY
V gene: TRBV15; CDR3 protein: ATSSWDSNYGYT
V gene: TRBV28; CDR3 protein: ASSGYRGSYNEQF
V gene: TRBV1; CDR3 protein: TSSQDTRESYYGYT
V gene: TRBV19; CDR3 protein: ASSIDNGDEQY
V gene: TRBV5-1; CDR3 protein: ASSPYTGVEGYT
V gene: TRBV19; CDR3 protein: ASSIGDRGHNQPQH
V gene: TRBV9; CDR3 protein: ASSFGLAGDTQY
V gene: TRBV5-8; CDR3 protein: ASSLGAGGKISETQY
V gene: TRBV11-3; CDR3 protein: ASSLEQGSYTQY
V gene: TRBV5-1; CDR3 protein: ASSLVPGNQPQH
V gene: TRBV10-1; CDR3 protein: ASSERTGGRETQY
V gene: TRBV7-9; CDR3 protein: ASSFGTGITGELF
V gene: TRBV7-9; CDR3 protein: ASSFSGYGYT